What follows are 2 T cell receptor beta chains derived from one specimen sequenced in a study of cytomegalovirus exposure and HLA in healthy donors. Amplification used 60 Vbeta primers and 13 Jbeta primers. The repertoire was sequenced with immunoSEQ multiplex PCR; TCRdb's copy has only in-frame clones and lacks some. The sample shows over 150,000 clones, 81% of them seen only once. Sequencing used PBMCs. The receptors stem from a woman aged 18-29 years in good health and CMV-seronegative.

V gene TRBV29-1 combines with J gene TRBJ2-1, with 8 bases matching TRBD2. CDR3 length: 15 amino acids. CDR1 and CDR2 from the germline V gene are SQVTM and ANQGSEA. Trimming cost V 1 base and J 8 bases; bases outside gene matches: 10. The CDR3 loop is CSVEVGAGGGYEQFF. Here the CDR3 DNA reads TGCAGCGTTGAAGTGGGGGCGGGAGGTGGCTATGAGCAGTTCTTC.

This chain connects TRBV7-9 to TRBJ1-2; a possible D gene is TRBD1 (5 bases). Trimming shortened V by 5 bases and J by 0 bases, and 16 bases separated the two germline ends. The CDR3 spans 16 residues. The germline gives CDR1 SEHNR, CDR2 FQNEAQ (reference sequence). This CDR3 is CASSPPAGRTNYGYTF. The CDR3 DNA reads TGTGCCAGCAGCCCGCCAGCGGGACGAACTAACTATGGCTACACCTTC.